The 27 T cell receptor beta chains given below trace back to one sample, sequenced in a study of blood T cell repertoires in COVID-19. Profiling relied on immunoSEQ multiplex PCR, and the TCRdb table lists in-frame clones only, not all of them. The table includes over 350,000 clones, around 89% detected once. Sample: peripheral blood. The receptors derive from a woman in her twenties or thirties with acute or convalescent COVID-19.

The chain recombines TRBV28 with TRBJ2-2; TRBD1 agrees at 7 bases. After removal of 5 bases from V and 4 bases from J, the junction contained 7 bases not matched to a gene. Germline-derived CDR1 and CDR2 are MDHEN and SYDVKM. This CDR3 spans 15 amino acids. The CDR3 sequence: CASSDRDSITGELFF. The DNA of the CDR3 is TGTGCCAGCAGTGACCGGGACAGCATCACCGGGGAGCTGTTTTTT.

In its sample, this clone was seen once. The CDR3, as DNA: TGTGCCAGTAGTATGGGACTGTCAGACATTCAGTACTTC. Translated, it gives CASSMGLSDIQYF. This sequence joins TRBV19 and TRBJ2-4; D may be TRBD2 (6 bases). The CDR3 runs 13 residues. CDR1 is LNHDA, CDR2 SQIVND, per germline (reference sequence). Trimming cost V 3 bases and J 8 bases, with 11 bases left between them.

This rearrangement joins TRBV3-1 (or the pseudogene TRBV3-2) to TRBJ2-2, with no clear D. The V end was cut by 1 base, the J end by 7 bases, with 10 bases between. This CDR3 has 14 amino acids. Germline CDR1 is LGHDT and CDR2 is YNNKEL (reference sequence). CDR3 DNA: TGTGCCAGCAGCCAAGGTGCTAAGAACGGGGAGCTGTTTTTT. Translation gives CASSQGAKNGELFF.

This chain joins TRBV28 and TRBJ2-7; no firm D call. Per germline, CDR1 MDHEN and CDR2 SYDVKM. This CDR3 has 12 residues. The V end was cut by 4 bases, the J end by 2 bases, with 6 bases between. The CDR3 DNA follows: TGTGCCAGCAGTTATCTTACCTACGAGCAGTACTTC. Its translation is CASSYLTYEQYF.

The chain links TRBV6-1 to TRBJ1-2; no clear D. Germline V gene sequence: CDR1 MNHNS, CDR2 SASEGT. Trimming left V 1 base short and J 4 bases short, with 10 bases between. The CDR3 length is 14 residues. CDR3 sequence (DNA): TGTGCCAGCAGTGAAGTTGGCGGTTCCTATGGCTACACCTTC. Translated: CASSEVGGSYGYTF.

V and J are TRBV11-2 and TRBJ1-6; 9 bases line up with TRBD1. This CDR3 has 14 amino acids. Germline values: CDR1 SGHAT, CDR2 FQNNGV. The V segment lost 1 base and the J segment 10 bases; nucleotides outside the gene matches: 2. CDR3 residues: CASSLGTGESPLHF. DNA for the CDR3: TGTGCCAGCAGCTTAGGGACAGGGGAATCACCCCTCCACTTT.

This clone was seen only once. This chain joins TRBV6-6 and TRBJ1-1; TRBD1 matches 7 bases. CDR1 and CDR2 from the germline V gene are MNHNY and SVGAGI (reference sequence). J gave up 4 bases and V 5 bases, and 1 base lay outside the gene matches. The CDR3 spans 12 residues. In nucleotides, the CDR3 is TGTGCCAGCAGTGCAGGGGGCACTGAAGCTTTCTTT. Translation: CASSAGGTEAFF.

For this clone: The sample has other DNA sequences that encode this CDR3 too. The gene calls are TRBV30 and TRBJ2-1; tentative D call: TRBD1 (5 bases). The germline CDR1 and CDR2 sequences are GTSNPN and SVGIG (reference sequence). This CDR3 contains 13 residues. Trimming shortened V by 0 bases and J by 4 bases, and 7 bases separated the two germline ends. The CDR3 DNA is TGTGCCTGGAGTGTAGGGGCATACAATGAGCAGTTCTTC. Translating gives CAWSVGAYNEQFF.

The J gene is TRBJ2-1, the V gene TRBV18; TRBD2 matches 9 bases. The CDR3 extends over 18 amino acids. The V gene's germline CDR1 is KGHSH and CDR2 LQKENI. Trimming at V came to 2 bases and at J to 8 bases, leaving 16 bases not matched to a gene. The CDR3 bases are TGTGCCAGCTCACCAGACATGGTAGCGGGGGCCCGGGGGGATGAGCAGTTCTTC. Amino acid sequence: CASSPDMVAGARGDEQFF.

This chain uses TRBV11-3 with TRBJ2-3; TRBD1 agrees at 10 bases. V shed 5 bases and J 6 bases; nucleotides not matched to a gene: 11. CDR3 length: 16 amino acids. Germline CDR1 is SGHNT and CDR2 is YENEEA. CDR3 loop: CASSPGQGLFGDTQYF. The DNA of the CDR3 is TGTGCCAGCAGCCCGGGACAGGGGCTTTTCGGGGATACGCAGTATTTT.

The V gene is TRBV29-1, the J gene TRBJ2-5, with a weak D call TRBD1 (6 bases). CDR1 SQVTM and CDR2 ANQGSEA come from the germline V gene. This CDR3 spans 12 amino acids. V lost 5 bases, J lost 4 bases, and 11 bases lay in between. This CDR3 reads CSVRHRVETQYF. In DNA, the CDR3 is TGCAGCGTTCGACACAGGGTAGAGACCCAGTACTTC.

This clone appeared a few times. The chain joins TRBV2 to TRBJ1-1, with unresolved D. V lost 3 bases to trimming and J lost 5 bases, with 13 bases between them. The CDR3 loop spans 14 amino acids. Germline-derived CDR1 and CDR2 are SNHLY and FYNNEI. The CDR3 bases are TGTGCCAGCAGTGACCAGGCCGAAGGAACTGAAGCTTTCTTT. Amino acids: CASSDQAEGTEAFF.

The rearrangement joins TRBV6-5 to TRBJ1-6, with D possibly TRBD1 on 6 matching bases. The CDR3 contains 15 residues. Germline V CDR1 and CDR2: MNHEY, SVGAGI. V was clipped by 2 bases and J by 3 bases, with 8 bases between them. CDR3 region: CASSYRTVYNSPLHF. The CDR3 DNA follows: TGTGCCAGCAGTTACCGGACAGTCTATAATTCACCCCTCCACTTT.

The chain is built from TRBV2 and TRBJ1-5; D ambiguous. V lost 6 bases and J lost 3, with 15 bases in between. Germline lookup yields CDR1 SNHLY and CDR2 FYNNEI. CDR3 length: 15 residues. For the CDR3, the DNA is TGTGCCAGCAGAGGAGGACGGAACTACAATCAGCCCCAGCATTTT. Translating gives CASRGGRNYNQPQHF.

The chain carries TRBV5-4 and TRBJ2-5; D might be TRBD1 (6 bases). The CDR3 consists of 16 residues. Germline-derived CDR1 and CDR2 are SGHNT and YYREEE (reference sequence). Deletions cut 4 bases from V and 0 bases from J, with 16 bases between. The CDR3 protein is CASSRIGQTNQETQYF. CDR3 nucleotides: TGTGCCAGCAGCAGAATCGGACAGACTAACCAAGAGACCCAGTACTTC.

This clone was observed once. The J gene is TRBJ1-2, the V gene TRBV29-1; TRBD1 aligns across 8 bases. After removal of 5 bases from V and 9 bases from J, the junction contained 5 bases not matched to a gene. The CDR3 runs 11 residues. Germline V lookup: CDR1 SQVTM, CDR2 ANQGSEA. CDR3 protein: CSVMDRVSYTF. The DNA of the CDR3 is TGCAGCGTTATGGACAGGGTGAGCTACACCTTC.

The gene calls are TRBV2 and TRBJ2-6; possible D gene TRBD1, 5 bases. The V gene lost 6 bases and the J gene lost 3 bases, with 9 bases spanning the gap. The CDR3 spans 14 residues. Germline CDR1 and CDR2: SNHLY and FYNNEI. For the CDR3, the DNA is TGTGCCAGCAGAGCCGACAGTGGGGCCAACGTCCTGACTTTC. Protein sequence: CASRADSGANVLTF.

For this clone: Additional DNA sequences in this sample encode the identical CDR3. This chain connects TRBV6-5 to TRBJ2-2; 12 nucleotides match TRBD2. CDR1 and CDR2 from the germline V gene are MNHEY and SVGAGI. CDR3 length: 15 amino acids. The junction had 4 bases not matched to a gene; V was cut back by 5 bases and J by 6 bases. CDR3 in DNA: TGTGCCAGCAGTCCTAGCGGGGGGGCGGCCGGGGAGCTGTTTTTT. Its translation: CASSPSGGAAGELFF.

The V gene is TRBV5-4, the J gene TRBJ2-1, with a weak D call TRBD2 (6 bases). In germline, CDR1 is SGHNT, CDR2 YYREEE (reference sequence). The CDR3 consists of 13 residues. V lost 5 bases, J lost 6 bases, and 12 bases lay in between. As DNA, the CDR3 is TGTGCCAGCAGGCGGGGCTCCCTCAATGAGCAGTTCTTC. Its protein is CASRRGSLNEQFF.

CDR3 loop: CASSMRTGGWDEQYF. CDR3 bases: TGTGCCAGCAGCATGAGGACAGGGGGCTGGGACGAGCAGTACTTC. The chain has TRBV11-3 and TRBJ2-7, with TRBD1 matching 11 bases. V lost 5 bases to trimming and J lost 5 bases; unmatched junction nucleotides: 8. The V gene's germline CDR1 is SGHNT and CDR2 YENEEA. The CDR3 is 15 amino acids.

The chain links TRBV30 to TRBJ2-6; TRBD1 matches at 7 bases. Germline V lookup: CDR1 GTSNPN, CDR2 SVGIG (reference sequence). Trimming at V came to 5 bases and at J to 1 base, leaving 2 bases not matched to a gene. This CDR3 has 14 amino acids. The DNA for the CDR3 is TGTGCCTGGGAACAGGGGTCTGGGGCCAACGTCCTGACTTTC. Its protein product is CAWEQGSGANVLTF.

Only one count was recorded for this clone. The chain joins TRBV24-1 to TRBJ1-5, with 10 nucleotides matching TRBD1. CDR3 size: 15 residues. Germline trimming cut 5 bases from V and 6 bases from J; bases unmatched to any gene: 6. Germline CDR1 and CDR2: KGHDR and SFDVKD. The CDR3, as DNA: TGTGCCACCAGTGGGACAGGGGGTCGAGGTCAGCCCCAGCATTTT. Amino acid sequence: CATSGTGGRGQPQHF.

V and J are TRBV5-6 and TRBJ2-3; 12 bases are a match to TRBD2. The germline gives CDR1 SGHDT, CDR2 YYEEEE. This CDR3 has 14 residues. V shed 6 bases and J 6 bases; nucleotides not matched to a gene: 5. The chain's CDR3 is CASNPSGGADTQYF. The CDR3 nucleotides read TGTGCCAGCAACCCTAGCGGGGGGGCCGATACGCAGTATTTT.

The sample holds one count of this clone. The rearrangement joins TRBV7-2 to TRBJ2-7; tentatively, D is TRBD2 (6 bases). Germline lookup yields CDR1 SGHTA and CDR2 FQGNSA. With 6 bases removed from V and 6 bases from J, the gap between germline ends came to 15 bases. The CDR3 contains 13 residues. Written as DNA, the CDR3 is TGTGCCAGCAGACGAACCGGGACTGTCGAGCAGTACTTC. This translates into CASRRTGTVEQYF.

The chain recombines TRBV2 with TRBJ2-7; weak D call: TRBD1 (5 bases). Trimming took off 10 bases at V and 1 base at J, with 11 bases between the two ends. Germline values: CDR1 SNHLY, CDR2 FYNNEI. This CDR3 comprises 12 residues. The CDR3 bases are TGTGCCACCCTGGACACTTCCTACGAGCAGTACTTC. Its protein product is CATLDTSYEQYF.

The chain carries TRBV6-1 and TRBJ1-2; D is undetermined. Germline V gene data show CDR1 as MNHNS and CDR2 as SASEGT. Deletions cut 0 bases from V and 7 bases from J, with 9 bases between. The CDR3 covers 13 residues. The CDR3 DNA follows: TGTGCCAGCAGTGAAGCGCAGGCCGGTGGCTACACCTTC. Protein: CASSEAQAGGYTF.

CDR3 sequence: CATSRLAGEDTQYF. The CDR3 region has the DNA TGTGCCACCAGCAGACTAGCGGGGGAAGATACGCAGTATTTT. J is TRBJ2-3 and V is TRBV15; TRBD2 aligns across 10 bases. The germline V gene has CDR1 LNHNV and CDR2 YYDKDF (reference sequence). The CDR3 loop spans 14 amino acids. V shed 2 bases and J 5 bases; nucleotides not matched to a gene: 1.